The source of this T cell receptor beta chain is a study of blood T cell repertoires in COVID-19. The CDR3 consists of 13 residues. V lost 3 bases and J lost 7, with 13 bases in between. Germline-derived CDR1 and CDR2 are KGHSH and LQKENI. Study processing details: Using reference gene primer amplification, nucleated cell counts were estimated. Clones were sequenced by immunoSEQ multiplex PCR, and TCRdb holds only the in-frame ones, with some missing. The D gene and trimming were derived from the DNA, and the V and J assignments and clone size from that table. The sample lists 150,000 to 180,000 clones, roughly 84% occurring once.

The rearrangement links TRBV18 to TRBJ2-7; the D gene is possibly TRBD2 (6 bases). The origin of this receptor is a woman in her fifties or sixties with COVID-19, enrolled during active disease. The sample consisted of peripheral blood. CDR3 nucleotides: TGTGCCAGCTCACCGGCCCCCGCGGGGGAGCAGTACGTC. Protein product: CASSPAPAGEQYV.